The next 29 T cell receptor beta chains were all read from a single sample in a study of shared clonotypes between healthy human individuals. The assay was immunoSEQ multiplex PCR, and TCRdb's table has in-frame clones only and misses some. The sample lists approximately 500,000 clones, about four fifths occurring once. The sequencing sample was made of PBMCs. The receptors were gathered from a woman aged 40 to 50 in good health. Some clones in this sample may be carry-over from other donors' samples.

The chain employs TRBV9 and TRBJ1-2; a possible D gene is TRBD1 (5 bases). Trimming removed 2 bases at V and 5 bases at J, with 7 bases between. CDR3 length equals 12 residues. The germline V gene has CDR1 SGDLS and CDR2 YYNGEE. CDR3 nucleotides: TGTGCCAGCAGCGTGCGGGGGTATGGCTACACCTTC. The encoded protein is CASSVRGYGYTF.

The chain employs TRBV5-1 and TRBJ1-1; tentatively, D is TRBD1 (6 bases). V lost 0 bases and J lost 1, with 13 bases in between. The CDR3 totals 16 residues. Germline CDR1 SGHRS, CDR2 YFSETQ. CDR3 protein: CASSLVGGGWNTEAFF. CDR3 bases: TGCGCCAGCAGCTTGGTAGGGGGAGGGTGGAACACTGAAGCTTTCTTT.

This clone has only one observation. The chain carries TRBV9 and TRBJ2-1; D perhaps matches TRBD1 (6 bases). This CDR3 is built from 15 residues. Trimming stripped 2 bases from V and 0 bases from J, with 9 bases between. Looked up from germline, CDR1 is SGDLS and CDR2 is YYNGEE. This CDR3 is CASSVRTDSYNEQFF. CDR3 sequence (DNA): TGTGCCAGCAGCGTTCGGACAGACTCCTACAATGAGCAGTTCTTC.

V is TRBV6-6 and J is TRBJ2-7; 8 positions match TRBD2. Germline V lookup: CDR1 MNHNY, CDR2 SVGAGI (reference sequence). The CDR3 sequence is 13 residues long. With 7 bases clipped from V and 0 bases from J, the junction kept 2 bases outside the gene matches. CDR3 in DNA: TGTGCCAGCACCGGGACTAGCTCCTACGAGCAGTACTTC. Encoded protein: CASTGTSSYEQYF.

The chain links TRBV5-1 to TRBJ2-3, with 9 bases identical to TRBD2. Germline loops: CDR1 SGHRS, CDR2 YFSETQ. The ends lost 0 bases at V and 5 bases at J; junction bases unmatched: 16. The CDR3 extends over 19 amino acids. In DNA form, the CDR3 reads TGCGCCAGCAGCTTGGTGGCTAGCGGGAACCCAGAATCAGGAGATACGCAGTATTTT. Protein product: CASSLVASGNPESGDTQYF. Filled out from reference TRBV5-1 and TRBJ2-3, the complete variable domain reads KAGVTQTPRYLIKTRGQQVTLSCSPISGHRSVSWYQQTPGQGLQFLFEYFSETQRNKGNFPGRFSGRQFSNSRSEMNVSTLELGDSALYLCASSLVASGNPESGDTQYFGPGTRLTVL.

This chain joins TRBV28 and TRBJ2-7, with 8 bases fitting TRBD2. Per the germline V gene, CDR1 is MDHEN and CDR2 is SYDVKM. There are 15 residues in the CDR3. The ends lost 4 bases at V and 4 bases at J; junction bases unmatched: 9. As DNA, the CDR3 is TGTGCCAGCAGTTCAGAGCGGGAGACGGTATACGAGCAGTACTTC. It yields the protein CASSSERETVYEQYF.

V usage is TRBV16 and J usage is TRBJ1-2; weak D call: TRBD1 (6 bases). The germline V gene encodes CDR1 KGHSY and CDR2 FQNENV. The V and J ends lost 2 bases and 8 bases respectively, with 12 bases between them. The CDR3 has 13 residues. The CDR3 DNA reads as TGTGCCAGCAGCCAAAATTCAGGGGCAGGCTACACCTTC. This codes for CASSQNSGAGYTF.

J is TRBJ2-7 and V is TRBV5-1; TRBD2 matches 13 bases. Germline trimming cut 2 bases from V and 0 bases from J; bases unmatched to any gene: 8. The CDR3 loop spans 18 amino acids. Looked up from germline, CDR1 is SGHRS and CDR2 is YFSETQ. The CDR3 DNA follows: TGCGCCAGCAGCTTTGAACTAGCGGGAGGGCCCCGCTCCTACGAGCAGTACTTC. Its protein is CASSFELAGGPRSYEQYF.

CDR3 sequence reads: CASSPQDHSYNEQFF. Here the CDR3 DNA reads TGCGCCAGCAGCCCCCAAGACCACTCCTACAATGAGCAGTTCTTC. This sequence joins TRBV5-1 and TRBJ2-1; no clear D. Between the trimmed V and J ends, which lost 4 bases and 0 bases, there was a span of 11 bases. The germline gives CDR1 SGHRS, CDR2 YFSETQ. CDR3 size: 15 residues.

This clone appeared a single time. The chain employs TRBV5-6 and TRBJ1-2; the D gene is possibly TRBD1 (5 bases). The CDR3 is 16 amino acids. Trimming took off 1 base at V and 0 bases at J, with 13 bases between the two ends. Germline V gene sequence: CDR1 SGHDT, CDR2 YYEEEE. The CDR3 sequence: CASSLWWQGANYGYTF. The CDR3 DNA sequence: TGTGCCAGCAGCTTGTGGTGGCAGGGAGCTAACTATGGCTACACCTTC.

This chain links TRBV23-1 with TRBJ2-1; D remains ambiguous. TRBV23-1 is flagged as an ORF with uncertain function. The CDR3 spans 18 residues. Trimming shortened V by 0 bases and J by 4 bases, and 19 bases separated the two germline ends. The CDR3 is CASSQSAREAPPYNEQFF. Written as DNA, the CDR3 is TGCGCCAGCAGTCAATCGGCACGAGAGGCGCCTCCATACAATGAGCAGTTCTTC.

J is TRBJ2-1 and V is TRBV7-2; 10 nucleotides align to TRBD2. CDR1 is SGHTA and CDR2 is FQGNSA in the germline V gene. The CDR3 extends over 15 amino acids. Trimming at V came to 5 bases and at J to 2 bases, leaving 3 bases not matched to a gene. CDR3 sequence reads: CASSPLAGAYNEQFF. The CDR3 coding sequence is TGTGCCAGCAGCCCTCTAGCGGGAGCCTACAATGAGCAGTTCTTC.

This clone was recorded once. The CDR3 nucleotides are TGTGCCAGCAGCTTACCCCAGGTCAGCCACATTCAGTACTTC. As protein: CASSLPQVSHIQYF. This sequence joins TRBV7-9 and TRBJ2-4, with D unresolved. Trimming cost V 2 bases and J 8 bases, with 13 bases left between them. Germline lookup yields CDR1 SEHNR and CDR2 FQNEAQ (reference sequence). The CDR3 sequence is 14 residues long. Supplemented by reference TRBV7-9 and TRBJ2-4, the full variable domain reads DTGVSQNPRHKITKRGQNVTFRCDPISEHNRLYWYRQTLGQGPEFLTYFQNEAQLEKSRLLSDRFSAERPKGSFSTLEIQRTEQGDSAMYLCASSLPQVSHIQYFGAGTRLSVL.

The chain recombines TRBV11-2 with TRBJ2-7; 10 nucleotides agree with TRBD2. The CDR3 is 16 amino acids. V trimming: 5 bases; J trimming: 4 bases; junction bases outside the gene matches: 11. Germline-derived CDR1 and CDR2 are SGHAT and FQNNGV. The CDR3 DNA reads TGTGCCAGCAGCCATGGGACTAGCGCTCCGTCGTACGAGCAGTACTTC. Translated: CASSHGTSAPSYEQYF.

V and J are TRBV30 and TRBJ2-3, with 8 bases aligning to TRBD2. This CDR3 region has 14 residues. V was pared by 3 bases and J by 1 base, with 3 bases of the junction left unmatched. CDR1 GTSNPN and CDR2 SVGIG come from the germline V gene (reference sequence). The CDR3 DNA reads TGTGCCTGGAGCGCGACTAGCGGCACAGATACGCAGTATTTT. The encoded protein is CAWSATSGTDTQYF.

The chain joins TRBV5-1 to TRBJ1-2; TRBD1 matches 10 bases. The CDR3 runs 14 residues. Looked up from germline, CDR1 is SGHRS and CDR2 is YFSETQ. The junction had 4 bases not matched to a gene; V was cut back by 3 bases and J by 5 bases. CDR3 DNA sequence: TGCGCCAGCAGCTGGGACAGGGGTGGGTATGGCTACACCTTC. It yields the protein CASSWDRGGYGYTF.

The chain links TRBV6-5 to TRBJ1-2; weak D call: TRBD1 (5 bases). Germline V gene lookup returns CDR1 MNHEY and CDR2 SVGAGI. The CDR3 has 13 residues. Between the trimmed V and J ends, which lost 5 bases and 7 bases, there was a span of 14 bases. CDR3 nucleotide sequence: TGTGCCAGCAGTCGGGCGCAGGGCGGTGGCTACACCTTC. Encoded protein: CASSRAQGGGYTF.

A few counts support this clone. This rearrangement joins TRBV29-1 to TRBJ1-5; no firm D call. Germline V gives CDR1 SQVTM, CDR2 ANQGSEA. Trimming removed 6 bases from V and 5 bases from J, with 17 bases in between. The CDR3 loop spans 14 amino acids. CDR3 amino acids: CSVGGSSLDQPQHF. The CDR3 DNA sequence: TGCAGCGTGGGAGGGTCGAGCCTCGATCAGCCCCAGCATTTT.

As for this clone: The sample has other DNA sequences that encode this CDR3 too. V gene TRBV6-6 combines with J gene TRBJ2-5; unclear D gene. Germline assignment: CDR1 MNHNY and CDR2 SVGAGI (reference sequence). Trimming removed 6 bases at V and 2 bases at J, with 4 bases between. The CDR3 is 11 residues long. The CDR3 DNA follows: TGTGCCAGCAGCCCACAAGAGACCCAGTACTTC. It yields the protein CASSPQETQYF.

The chain recombines TRBV5-1 with TRBJ2-5; perhaps TRBD1 as D (6 bases). Between the trimmed V and J ends, which lost 4 bases and 5 bases, there was a span of 15 bases. CDR1 is SGHRS and CDR2 is YFSETQ in the germline V gene. This CDR3 comprises 14 residues. The CDR3 DNA is TGCGCCAGCAGCGGGGGCGAGTTAGGGGAGACCCAGTACTTC. Translated: CASSGGELGETQYF. Full variable domain (remainder filled in from reference TRBV5-1 and TRBJ2-5): KAGVTQTPRYLIKTRGQQVTLSCSPISGHRSVSWYQQTPGQGLQFLFEYFSETQRNKGNFPGRFSGRQFSNSRSEMNVSTLELGDSALYLCASSGGELGETQYFGPGTRLLVL.

This rearrangement joins TRBV5-4 to TRBJ1-2; D is undetermined. The V end lost 0 bases, the J end lost 5 bases, and 8 bases lay between the germline ends. This CDR3 comprises 13 residues. Germline-derived CDR1 and CDR2 are SGHNT and YYREEE (reference sequence). The CDR3 reads CASSLDGEYGYTF. The DNA for the CDR3 is TGTGCCAGCAGCTTGGATGGGGAGTATGGCTACACCTTC.

This clone was found a few times. The V gene is TRBV7-3, the J gene TRBJ2-1, with D possibly being TRBD2 (5 bases). The germline gives CDR1 SGHTA, CDR2 FQGTGA. There are 15 residues in the CDR3. V shed 5 bases and J shed 8 bases, with 19 bases lying between them. CDR3 DNA: TGTGCCAGCAGCCTTCGGTGGGGTAGCGTGGATGAGCAGTTCTTC. Protein: CASSLRWGSVDEQFF.

The rearrangement links TRBV29-1 to TRBJ1-6; 9 nucleotides match TRBD1. Germline loops: CDR1 SQVTM, CDR2 ANQGSEA. CDR3 size: 13 residues. V shed 6 bases and J 5 bases; nucleotides not matched to a gene: 2. The CDR3 DNA sequence: TGCAGCGTGGGGGACAGGGATAATTCACCCCTCCACTTT. Its protein product is CSVGDRDNSPLHF. The full variable domain, completed using reference TRBV29-1 and TRBJ1-6, is SAVISQKPSRDICQRGTSLTIQCQVDSQVTMMFWYRQQPGQSLTLIATANQGSEATYESGFVIDKFPISRPNLTFSTLTVSNMSPEDSSIYLCSVGDRDNSPLHFGNGTRLTVT.

The rearrangement joins TRBV19 to TRBJ2-7; TRBD1 matches at 7 bases. J gave up 4 bases and V 4 bases, and 10 bases lay outside the gene matches. CDR3 length equals 15 residues. The germline CDR1 and CDR2 sequences are LNHDA and SQIVND (reference sequence). In DNA, the CDR3 is TGTGCCAGTAGTAAGTTCCACAGGGGTGGTTACGAGCAGTACTTC. Protein product: CASSKFHRGGYEQYF.

The CDR3 reads CAILAGRGDTQYF. CDR3 in DNA: TGTGCCATTTTAGCGGGACGAGGGGATACGCAGTATTTT. V is TRBV28 and J is TRBJ2-3; TRBD2 matches at 8 bases. V shed 10 bases and J 6 bases; nucleotides not matched to a gene: 9. Germline V gives CDR1 MDHEN, CDR2 SYDVKM. This CDR3 contains 13 residues.

This clone was seen a handful of times. The rearrangement joins TRBV18 to TRBJ2-3; 12 positions agree with TRBD2. With V trimmed by 6 bases and J by 5 bases, 12 bases remained unmatched. The CDR3 contains 17 residues. CDR1 and CDR2 from the germline V gene are KGHSH and LQKENI. The CDR3 DNA follows: TGTGCCAGCTCCCCGCGGACTAGCGGGATTCGAGTAGATACGCAGTATTTT. As protein: CASSPRTSGIRVDTQYF.

J is TRBJ2-3 and V is TRBV1; TRBD2, the table's D call, lacks a check against the DNA. TRBV1 is given as a pseudogene. The CDR3 loop spans 18 amino acids. CDR3 DNA: TGCACCAGCAGCCAAGATTCGGGCGGGAGGTGCGTAGCAGATACGCAGTATTTT. Translated, it gives CTSSQDSGGRCVADTQYF.

The rearrangement joins TRBV28 to TRBJ2-5, with 7 positions matching TRBD2. The length of the CDR3 is 15 residues. CDR1 and CDR2 from the germline V gene are MDHEN and SYDVKM. The junction had 5 bases not matched to a gene; V was cut back by 2 bases and J by 2 bases. In DNA form, the CDR3 reads TGTGCCAGCAGTTTACCTAGCGGAGCACAAGAGACCCAGTACTTC. Translating it yields CASSLPSGAQETQYF.

Points on this clone: This sample also contains other DNA sequences that code for the same CDR3. V is TRBV11-2 and J is TRBJ2-3; 11 nucleotides agree with TRBD2. V gave up 3 bases and J gave up 0 bases; unmatched junction bases: 2. The length of the CDR3 is 16 residues. Germline CDR1 reads SGHAT; CDR2 reads FQNNGV. The CDR3, as DNA: TGTGCCAGCAGCTTTACTAGCGGGAGCAGCACAGATACGCAGTATTTT. This gives the protein CASSFTSGSSTDTQYF.